The rows below give T cell receptor beta chains drawn from one sample of a study of blood T cells in healthy people across ages. Using its own MiXCR run on the 5' RACE reads, TCRdb lists one record per CDR3 protein. Here the sample spans over 600,000 distinct CDR3 sequences, under 25% being singletons. Specimen: blood. These receptors originate from an older man in good health. The CDR3 runs from the conserved cysteine through the conserved F or W. The order of the fields is V gene, J gene, clone size, D gene, CDR3 protein, CDR3 DNA. D genes are given only for firm matches. Clone size, where shown, is once, few, many, or a class for clones that have expanded.

v_gene: TRBV15; j_gene: TRBJ1-2; abundance: many; d_gene: .; CDR3aa: CATSRGGGYGYTF; CDR3nt: TGTGCCACCAGCAGAGGAGGGGGCTATGGCTACACCTTC
v_gene: TRBV6-1; j_gene: TRBJ2-5; abundance: .; d_gene: TRBD2; CDR3aa: CASSEQGLGYQETQYF; CDR3nt: TGTGCCAGCAGTGAACAGGGACTAGGGTACCAAGAGACCCAGTACTTC
v_gene: TRBV20-1; j_gene: TRBJ2-7; abundance: .; d_gene: .; CDR3aa: CSASPSSVPSYEQYF; CDR3nt: TGCAGTGCTAGCCCGTCTAGCGTACCTTCCTACGAGCAGTACTTC
v_gene: TRBV3-1; j_gene: TRBJ2-1; abundance: .; d_gene: .; CDR3aa: CASSHGLHEQFF; CDR3nt: TGTGCCAGCAGCCACGGCTTGCATGAGCAGTTCTTC
v_gene: TRBV27; j_gene: TRBJ1-1; abundance: few; d_gene: .; CDR3aa: CASSGGPGYTEAFF; CDR3nt: TGTGCCAGCAGTGGGGGTCCTGGGTACACTGAAGCTTTCTTT
v_gene: TRBV7-2; j_gene: TRBJ2-5; abundance: .; d_gene: .; CDR3aa: CASSLRGLGQETQYF; CDR3nt: TGTGCCAGCAGCTTAAGAGGGCTGGGGCAAGAGACCCAGTACTTC
v_gene: TRBV6-5; j_gene: TRBJ2-5; abundance: once; d_gene: TRBD2; CDR3aa: CASSYTQGLGSAGALETQYF; CDR3nt: TGTGCCAGCAGTTACACACAGGGTCTAGGTTCAGCGGGAGCCTTAGAGACCCAGTACTTC
v_gene: TRBV7-2; j_gene: TRBJ2-2; abundance: .; d_gene: .; CDR3aa: CASALFNTGELFF; CDR3nt: TGTGCCAGCGCCCTGTTTAACACCGGGGAGCTGTTTTTT
v_gene: TRBV28; j_gene: TRBJ2-5; abundance: few; d_gene: TRBD2; CDR3aa: CASRRGAKETQYF; CDR3nt: TGTGCCAGCAGGCGGGGGGCGAAAGAGACCCAGTACTTC
v_gene: TRBV5-1; j_gene: TRBJ1-2; abundance: .; d_gene: TRBD1; CDR3aa: CASSSGGQGYGYTF; CDR3nt: TGCGCCAGCAGCTCGGGTGGACAGGGCTATGGCTACACCTTC
v_gene: TRBV5-1; j_gene: TRBJ2-3; abundance: .; d_gene: TRBD2; CDR3aa: CASSPQTSGGGDTQYF; CDR3nt: TGCGCCAGCAGCCCCCAGACTAGCGGGGGGGGAGATACGCAGTATTTT
v_gene: TRBV3-1; j_gene: TRBJ2-3; abundance: few; d_gene: TRBD2; CDR3aa: CAGSQVLVAGARDTQYF; CDR3nt: TGTGCCGGCAGCCAAGTTTTGGTAGCGGGAGCCCGAGATACGCAGTATTTT
v_gene: TRBV20-1; j_gene: TRBJ2-5; abundance: many; d_gene: .; CDR3aa: CSAPSGGLETQYF; CDR3nt: TGCAGTGCTCCTTCAGGAGGATTGGAGACCCAGTACTTC
v_gene: TRBV24-1; j_gene: TRBJ2-5; abundance: .; d_gene: TRBD1; CDR3aa: CATSDRTTGAQETQYF; CDR3nt: TGTGCCACCAGTGACCGAACCACAGGGGCCCAAGAGACCCAGTACTTC
v_gene: TRBV20-1; j_gene: TRBJ2-7; abundance: .; d_gene: TRBD2; CDR3aa: CSAYPTSGRASYEQYF; CDR3nt: TGCAGTGCATATCCCACTAGCGGGAGGGCCTCCTACGAGCAGTACTTC
v_gene: TRBV12-5; j_gene: TRBJ2-2; abundance: few; d_gene: .; CDR3aa: CASGSVPGGELFF; CDR3nt: TGTGCTAGTGGTTCGGTACCTGGCGGGGAGCTGTTTTTT
v_gene: TRBV13; j_gene: TRBJ2-5; abundance: few; d_gene: TRBD2; CDR3aa: CASSFGVAGGPETQYF; CDR3nt: TGTGCCAGCAGCTTTGGAGTAGCGGGAGGGCCGGAGACCCAGTACTTC
v_gene: TRBV12-3/TRBV12-4; j_gene: TRBJ1-2; abundance: .; d_gene: TRBD1; CDR3aa: CASSWGQGAIGYTF; CDR3nt: TGTGCCAGCAGTTGGGGACAGGGGGCGATTGGCTACACCTTC
v_gene: TRBV20-1; j_gene: TRBJ2-5; abundance: .; d_gene: .; CDR3aa: CSATSYYQETQYF; CDR3nt: TGCAGTGCTACATCTTACTACCAAGAGACCCAGTACTTC
v_gene: TRBV6-5; j_gene: TRBJ2-5; abundance: few; d_gene: .; CDR3aa: CASRSGRKETQYF; CDR3nt: TGTGCCAGCAGATCCGGTCGTAAGGAGACCCAGTACTTC
v_gene: TRBV27; j_gene: TRBJ2-2; abundance: many; d_gene: .; CDR3aa: CASSSFSQNTGELFF; CDR3nt: TGTGCCAGCAGTTCGTTTTCGCAGAACACCGGGGAGCTGTTTTTT
v_gene: TRBV18; j_gene: TRBJ1-4; abundance: few; d_gene: .; CDR3aa: CASSSPDSFF; CDR3nt: TGTGCCAGCTCGAGCCCGGACAGTTTTTTT
v_gene: TRBV20-1; j_gene: TRBJ2-7; abundance: .; d_gene: .; CDR3aa: CSARDGSKSSYEQYF; CDR3nt: TGCAGTGCTAGAGATGGAAGCAAGAGCTCCTACGAGCAGTACTTC
v_gene: TRBV7-3; j_gene: TRBJ2-3; abundance: .; d_gene: .; CDR3aa: CASSPTPTDTQYF; CDR3nt: TGTGCCAGCAGCCCCACTCCTACAGATACGCAGTATTTT
v_gene: TRBV29-1; j_gene: TRBJ2-3; abundance: .; d_gene: .; CDR3aa: CSVDGTRGPDTQYF; CDR3nt: TGCAGCGTTGACGGGACACGAGGCCCAGATACGCAGTATTTT
v_gene: TRBV24-1; j_gene: TRBJ2-7; abundance: .; d_gene: TRBD1; CDR3aa: CAAPGQDSYEQYF; CDR3nt: TGTGCCGCCCCGGGACAGGATTCCTACGAGCAGTACTTC
v_gene: TRBV20-1; j_gene: TRBJ2-1; abundance: few; d_gene: TRBD2; CDR3aa: CGPRTSGSSYNEQFF; CDR3nt: TGCGGGCCAAGGACTAGCGGGAGCTCCTACAATGAGCAGTTCTTC
v_gene: TRBV27; j_gene: TRBJ2-5; abundance: .; d_gene: TRBD1; CDR3aa: CASSLYQGASRFF; CDR3nt: TGTGCCAGCAGTTTGTATCAGGGGGCCAGTCGGTTCTTC
v_gene: TRBV12-5; j_gene: TRBJ2-1; abundance: .; d_gene: .; CDR3aa: CASGLVHGSGFQFF; CDR3nt: TGTGCTAGTGGTTTGGTACACGGGAGTGGGTTTCAGTTCTTC